The rows below give T cell receptor beta chains drawn from one sample of a study of T cell responses to AZD1222 COVID-19 vaccine. Sequenced by immunoSEQ multiplex PCR; TCRdb stores in-frame clones only, minus some. The sample has roughly 100,000 clones; 75% to 90% are singletons. Sequenced material: peripheral blood, taken on day 0 of AZD1222 vaccination. These receptors all come from an adult in good health. The CDR3 runs from the conserved cysteine through the conserved F or W. Fields, in order: V gene, J gene, D gene, CDR3 length, CDR3 protein. The D gene is left open where the match is weak.

V: TRBV19; J: TRBJ2-6; D: .; length: 13; CDR3: CASIPPGTNVLTF
V: TRBV18; J: TRBJ2-5; D: .; length: 14; CDR3: CASSKTGVEETQYF
V: TRBV5-4; J: TRBJ2-7; D: TRBD1; length: 15; CDR3: CASNDRAGGSHEQYF
V: TRBV6-5; J: TRBJ2-7; D: TRBD2; length: 14; CDR3: CASSSGGSSYEQYF
V: TRBV15; J: TRBJ2-1; D: .; length: 15; CDR3: CATSRVGGRSDEQFF
V: TRBV7-8; J: TRBJ1-1; D: .; length: 11; CDR3: CASSLAGSAFF
V: TRBV5-1; J: TRBJ2-2; D: .; length: 15; CDR3: CASSLRPPDTGELFF
V: TRBV5-4; J: TRBJ1-2; D: .; length: 13; CDR3: CASSLDSYYGYTF
V: TRBV16; J: TRBJ1-4; D: .; length: 13; CDR3: CASSPSANEKLFF
V: TRBV6-1; J: TRBJ2-7; D: .; length: 15; CDR3: CASSERGGASYEQYF
V: TRBV5-4; J: TRBJ1-4; D: .; length: 15; CDR3: CASSSNGQLNEKLFF
V: TRBV3-1/TRBV3-2; J: TRBJ2-7; D: TRBD2; length: 14; CDR3: CASSQQEREGEQYF
V: TRBV30; J: TRBJ2-2; D: TRBD1; length: 14; CDR3: CAWNQGANTGELFF
V: TRBV7-9; J: TRBJ2-5; D: .; length: 15; CDR3: CASSLLTGIQETQYF
V: TRBV6-5; J: TRBJ2-7; D: .; length: 13; CDR3: CATRKAEGREQYF
V: TRBV18; J: TRBJ1-1; D: .; length: 13; CDR3: CAGKTGGYTEAFF
V: TRBV18; J: TRBJ1-5; D: .; length: 15; CDR3: CASSRRGEGNQPQHF
V: TRBV7-9; J: TRBJ2-6; D: .; length: 14; CDR3: CASTIPRSANVLTF
V: TRBV9; J: TRBJ1-4; D: .; length: 16; CDR3: CASSFGQPATNEKLFF
V: TRBV5-1; J: TRBJ2-7; D: .; length: 13; CDR3: CASSLGQGGEQYF
V: TRBV27; J: TRBJ1-1; D: .; length: 16; CDR3: CASSSPPDGENTEAFF
V: TRBV5-4; J: TRBJ2-6; D: .; length: 15; CDR3: CASNPGASGANVLTF
V: TRBV5-5; J: TRBJ1-5; D: .; length: 16; CDR3: CASSLAGGGFNQPQHF
V: TRBV28; J: TRBJ2-7; D: .; length: 12; CDR3: CASDTATGEQYF
V: TRBV30; J: TRBJ2-1; D: .; length: 16; CDR3: CAWSVPRRKSYNEQFF
V: TRBV5-6; J: TRBJ1-5; D: .; length: 16; CDR3: CASSFLGGGDNQPQHF
V: TRBV5-8; J: TRBJ2-7; D: .; length: 15; CDR3: CASSAGQYDSYEQYF
V: TRBV6-1; J: TRBJ1-2; D: .; length: 14; CDR3: CASSEAASWGGYTF
V: TRBV11-3; J: TRBJ2-1; D: TRBD1; length: 17; CDR3: CASSLGEGAGGMNEQFF
V: TRBV5-5; J: TRBJ1-1; D: .; length: 14; CDR3: CASSLRTGNTEAFF
V: TRBV4-3; J: TRBJ2-7; D: .; length: 14; CDR3: CASSQAQQTYEQYF
V: TRBV7-2; J: TRBJ2-5; D: .; length: 15; CDR3: CASSLELLPGETQYF
V: TRBV4-1; J: TRBJ2-1; D: TRBD2; length: 20; CDR3: CASSQVFRTGGGRARNEQFF
V: TRBV27; J: TRBJ2-7; D: TRBD2; length: 15; CDR3: CASSLLGLAGDEQYF
V: TRBV5-1; J: TRBJ1-6; D: .; length: 16; CDR3: CASSLMGTVDNSPLHF
V: TRBV5-4; J: TRBJ1-2; D: TRBD1; length: 15; CDR3: CASSPGQGLVYGYTF
V: TRBV21-1; J: TRBJ2-7; D: .; length: 13; CDR3: CASSKRGFYEQYF
V: TRBV24-1; J: TRBJ2-1; D: TRBD1; length: 15; CDR3: CATSVGTGDVHEQFF
V: TRBV28; J: TRBJ1-2; D: .; length: 12; CDR3: CASSQTTYGYTF
V: TRBV6-5; J: TRBJ2-3; D: .; length: 14; CDR3: CASSRLTDADTQYF
V: TRBV18; J: TRBJ1-1; D: TRBD1; length: 12; CDR3: CASSLQGAGAFF
V: TRBV24-1; J: TRBJ2-5; D: .; length: 17; CDR3: CATSDFVRGGGQETQYF
V: TRBV5-6; J: TRBJ1-6; D: .; length: 13; CDR3: CASSLGGGAPLHF
V: TRBV5-1; J: TRBJ2-2; D: .; length: 14; CDR3: CASSRSQPTGELFF
V: TRBV18; J: TRBJ2-7; D: .; length: 13; CDR3: CASSPDTGYEQYF
V: TRBV28; J: TRBJ1-2; D: .; length: 14; CDR3: CASSSHEGRYGYTF
V: TRBV6-2/TRBV6-3; J: TRBJ1-2; D: .; length: 15; CDR3: CASSPRLGGDYGYTF
V: TRBV6-5; J: TRBJ1-3; D: .; length: 15; CDR3: CASSWGSAAGNTIYF
V: TRBV27; J: TRBJ2-1; D: TRBD1; length: 15; CDR3: CASSLTGTGQGGSFF
V: TRBV19; J: TRBJ1-6; D: TRBD1; length: 15; CDR3: CASSILQGAGSPLHF
V: TRBV7-7; J: TRBJ2-7; D: TRBD1; length: 12; CDR3: CASSRQGGEQYF
V: TRBV4-3; J: TRBJ2-4; D: .; length: 17; CDR3: CASSQTRGAGEKNIQYF
V: TRBV12-3/TRBV12-4; J: TRBJ2-2; D: .; length: 13; CDR3: CASSPLGSRELFF